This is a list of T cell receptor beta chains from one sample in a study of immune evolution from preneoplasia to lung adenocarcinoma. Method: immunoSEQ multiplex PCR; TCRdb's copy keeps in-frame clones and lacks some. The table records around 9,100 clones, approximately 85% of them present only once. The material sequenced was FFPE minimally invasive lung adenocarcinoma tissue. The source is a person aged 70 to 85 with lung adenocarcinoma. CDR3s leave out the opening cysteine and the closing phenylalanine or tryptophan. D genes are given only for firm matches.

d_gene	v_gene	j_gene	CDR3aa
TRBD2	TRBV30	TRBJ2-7	AWGTSGGLGQY
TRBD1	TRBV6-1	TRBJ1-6	ASRKPGQWSPLH
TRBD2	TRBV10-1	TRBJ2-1	ASQYTVAGAYYNEQF
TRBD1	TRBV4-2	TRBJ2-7	ASSQVDRDYEQY
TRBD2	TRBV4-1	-	ASSQAGTSGYEQY
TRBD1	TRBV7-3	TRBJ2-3	ASSSQGPDTQY
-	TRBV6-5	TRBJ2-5	ASSYKASQY
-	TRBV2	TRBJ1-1	ASLNTEAF
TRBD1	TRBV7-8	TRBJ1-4	ASSLKSRDRGENEKLF
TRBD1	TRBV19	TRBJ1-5	ASRDRGISPQH
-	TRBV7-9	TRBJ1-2	ASSLETGHGYT
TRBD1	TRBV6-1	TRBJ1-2	ASSSTTGVGYT
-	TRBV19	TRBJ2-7	ASSIRASSEQY
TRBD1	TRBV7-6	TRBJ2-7	ASRPGQGFGEQY
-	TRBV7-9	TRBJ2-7	ASSLGTEYEQY
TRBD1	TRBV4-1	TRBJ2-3	ASSQDGDRATPGRY
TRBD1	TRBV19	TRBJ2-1	ASRPGQGDSRRGYNEQF
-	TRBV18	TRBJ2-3	ASSQSYRGDTQY
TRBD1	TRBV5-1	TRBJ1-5	ASSLRTGGDQPQH
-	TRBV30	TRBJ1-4	AWREQGRGEKLF
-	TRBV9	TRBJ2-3	ASSPLSTDTQY
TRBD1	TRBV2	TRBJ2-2	ASSRTGQNTGELF
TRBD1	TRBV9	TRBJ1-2	ASSVGGQGSYGYT
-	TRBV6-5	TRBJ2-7	ASRLTRTSYEQY
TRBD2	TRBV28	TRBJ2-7	ASRTTAGGLSSEQY
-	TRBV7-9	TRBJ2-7	ASSLVGRSYEQY
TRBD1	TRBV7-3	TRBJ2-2	ASSLNRQGEAGELF
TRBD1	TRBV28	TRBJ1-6	ASSLPGTAYNSPLH
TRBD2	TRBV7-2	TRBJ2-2	ASSPENGLAGSGELF
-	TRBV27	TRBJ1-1	ASSSGLFNTEAF
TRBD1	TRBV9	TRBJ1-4	ASRGGGSEKLF